These 19 T cell receptor beta chains came from one sample sequenced in a study of T cell repertoires in aging, cancer and after chemotherapy. Amplification of TCR beta used genomic DNA extracted from peripheral blood. TRB rearrangements spanning V, D and J were amplified using mixed TRB-A/B primers. TCRdb recomputed calls from the multiplex PCR reads with MiXCR, one row per CDR3 protein. The sample gives roughly 12,000 distinct CDR3 sequences, about 40% of which show up once; around 6.3% is in the top ten. The sample taken for sequencing was blood. The receptors originated from a human donor in good health. The donor label of this sample is uncertain.

This clonotype was recorded a few times. The CDR3 DNA sequence: TGTGCCAGTAGTATCAACGCCGCCGATCAGCCCCAGCATTTT. Translating gives CASSINAADQPQHF. This sequence joins TRBV19 and TRBJ1-5; D gene unclear. The CDR3 spans 14 residues. Trimming left V 3 bases short and J 5 bases short, with 11 bases between. CDR1 LNHDA and CDR2 SQIVND come from the germline V gene (reference sequence).

This clonotype has just a few counts. The chain has TRBV6-4 and TRBJ1-1; tentatively, D is TRBD1 (6 bases). The CDR3 covers 13 residues. Germline V lookup: CDR1 MRHNA, CDR2 SNTAGT. Trimming removed 3 bases from V and 7 bases from J, with 12 bases in between. CDR3 loop: CASSEEGGGEAFF. The DNA for the CDR3 is TGTGCCAGCAGTGAGGAGGGGGGAGGTGAAGCTTTCTTT.

This clonotype was detected only a few times. The chain combines TRBV6-5 with TRBJ2-7; D may correspond to TRBD1 or TRBD2 (5 bases each). The CDR3 totals 11 residues. Trimming pared 2 bases from V and 8 bases from J, leaving 7 bases between. Germline CDR1 reads MNHEY; CDR2 reads SVGAGI. CDR3 residues: CASSYGGQQYF. The CDR3 region has the DNA TGTGCCAGCAGTTACGGGGGACAGCAGTACTTC.

V usage is TRBV18 and J usage is TRBJ2-7; the match to TRBD1 covers 8 bases. V trimming: 3 bases; J trimming: 4 bases; junction bases outside the gene matches: 2. The CDR3 loop spans 13 amino acids. Germline V lookup: CDR1 KGHSH, CDR2 LQKENI. The CDR3 loop reads CASSPQGAYEQYF. The CDR3 nucleotides read TGTGCCAGCTCACCCCAGGGGGCGTACGAGCAGTACTTC. The full variable domain, in which reference TRBV18 and TRBJ2-7 provide the parts outside the CDR3, is NAGVMQNPRHLVRRRGQEARLRCSPMKGHSHVYWYRQLPEEGLKFMVYLQKENIIDESGMPKERFSAEFPKEGPSILRIQQVVRGDSAAYFCASSPQGAYEQYFGPGTRLTVT.

There are a few counts of this clonotype. V usage is TRBV15 and J usage is TRBJ2-3, with no clear D. Germline V gene lookup returns CDR1 LNHNV and CDR2 YYDKDF (reference sequence). The CDR3 extends over 16 amino acids. Between the trimmed V and J ends, which lost 5 bases and 0 bases, there was a span of 15 bases. CDR3 amino acids: CATSPTSRLSTDTQYF. CDR3 DNA: TGTGCCACCAGCCCCACCAGTCGGCTTAGCACAGATACGCAGTATTTT.

The V gene is TRBV19, the J gene TRBJ1-4; the D gene is possibly TRBD1 (5 bases). The V end was cut by 10 bases, the J end by 8 bases, with 11 bases between. The CDR3 spans 11 residues. The V gene's germline CDR1 is LNHDA and CDR2 SQIVND (reference sequence). For the CDR3, the DNA is TGTGCCATTAGGGGAGGGGAAAAACTGTTTTTT. This translates into CAIRGGEKLFF.

This clonotype is medium-sized within its sample. The chain combines TRBV29-1 with TRBJ2-2; 10 bases line up with TRBD1. With V trimmed by 8 bases and J by 2 bases, 8 bases remained unmatched. CDR3 length equals 15 residues. In germline, CDR1 is SQVTM, CDR2 ANQGSEA. The CDR3 region has the DNA TGCAGCACCCAGACAGGGGGCGATAACACCGGGGAGCTGTTTTTT. Protein product: CSTQTGGDNTGELFF.

By share of the sample, this clonotype is medium-sized. This chain links TRBV6-5 with TRBJ2-2; D gene ambiguous. V was trimmed by 0 bases and J by 1 base, leaving 9 bases between them. This CDR3 has 16 residues. Germline V CDR1 and CDR2: MNHEY, SVGAGI. The CDR3 reads CASSYSGALNTGELFF. The CDR3 DNA sequence: TGTGCCAGCAGTTACTCAGGCGCCCTGAACACCGGGGAGCTGTTTTTT.

By share of the sample, this clonotype is medium-sized. The V call is TRBV19, the J call TRBJ2-7; 8 bases are shared with TRBD2. The V segment lost 9 bases and the J segment 4 bases; nucleotides outside the gene matches: 5. This CDR3 has 12 residues. CDR1 is LNHDA, CDR2 SQIVND, per germline (reference sequence). CDR3 sequence: CASGTRDYEQYF. The DNA for the CDR3 is TGTGCCAGCGGGACTAGAGATTACGAGCAGTACTTC.

Only a few counts were recorded for this clonotype. This chain links TRBV19 with TRBJ2-1; the D call may be TRBD1 or TRBD2 (5 bases each). Looked up from germline, CDR1 is LNHDA and CDR2 is SQIVND (reference sequence). V gave up 5 bases and J gave up 4 bases, with 15 bases separating them. The CDR3 covers 15 residues. The CDR3 sequence: CASSQTGTLYNEQFF. The CDR3 DNA is TGTGCCAGTAGTCAGACCGGGACCCTGTACAATGAGCAGTTCTTC.

This chain joins TRBV18 and TRBJ2-7, with 7 bases that match TRBD1. The CDR3 length is 18 residues. Germline V gives CDR1 KGHSH, CDR2 LQKENI. J gave up 5 bases and V 0 bases, and 16 bases lay outside the gene matches. The CDR3 loop is CASSPPGTAILGMNEQYF. CDR3 DNA: TGTGCCAGCTCACCACCGGGGACAGCCATCCTAGGCATGAACGAGCAGTACTTC.

This clonotype is medium-sized (0.01 to 0.1%) by share. CDR3: CSVLEASLNYGYTF. For the CDR3, the DNA is TGCAGCGTCCTGGAGGCAAGCCTTAACTATGGCTACACCTTC. The rearrangement links TRBV29-1 to TRBJ1-2; the D is unclear. The V gene's germline CDR1 is SQVTM and CDR2 ANQGSEA. The V end lost 6 bases, the J end lost 1 base, and 15 bases lay between the germline ends. This CDR3 is 14 amino acids long.

V gene TRBV12-3 or TRBV12-4 combines with J gene TRBJ1-2; TRBD1 is a possible D gene (5 bases). V was cut by 6 bases and J by 0 bases, with 8 bases left in between. The CDR3 length is 13 residues. Written as DNA, the CDR3 is TGTGCCAGCAGCCAGGGACCTAACTATGGCTACACCTTC. Protein: CASSQGPNYGYTF.

The chain uses TRBV19 and TRBJ2-1; tentative D call: TRBD1 (6 bases). V was pared by 1 base and J by 5 bases, with 12 bases between. The CDR3 is made up of 15 amino acids. Germline V lookup: CDR1 LNHDA, CDR2 SQIVND (reference sequence). The CDR3 nucleotides read TGTGCCAGTAGTATAGTGGGACACCCTAACAATGAGCAGTTCTTC. This gives the protein CASSIVGHPNNEQFF.

V and J are TRBV6-1 and TRBJ2-7; 8 bases are a match to TRBD1. This CDR3 is built from 14 residues. Unmatched junction bases numbered 10, after V lost 8 bases and J lost 4 bases. Germline CDR1 reads MNHNS; CDR2 reads SASEGT. The CDR3 loop reads CASENNGQGYEQYF. As DNA, the CDR3 is TGTGCCAGCGAGAACAACGGACAGGGTTACGAGCAGTACTTC.

This clonotype was seen only a few times. The rearrangement uses TRBV6-2 or TRBV6-3 and TRBJ2-2, with TRBD1 as a possible D gene (5 bases). The CDR3 spans 13 residues. In germline, CDR1 is MNHEY, CDR2 SVGEGT. V shed 6 bases and J shed 6 bases, with 11 bases lying between them. The CDR3 sequence is CASRPQVAGELFF. In DNA, the CDR3 is TGTGCCAGCAGGCCACAGGTAGCCGGGGAGCTGTTTTTT.

CDR3 bases: TGTGCCAGCAAGAATAGCCGGGGCGGCACCGGGGAGCTGTTTTTT. Translating it yields CASKNSRGGTGELFF. The V gene is TRBV12-3 or TRBV12-4, the J gene TRBJ2-2, with D perhaps assigned TRBD1 or TRBD2 (5 bases each). With 7 bases removed from V and 4 bases from J, the gap between germline ends came to 16 bases. This CDR3 contains 15 residues.

As concerns this clonotype: At one end the junction does not follow the germline gene, possibly because of a read error. The V call is TRBV5-4, the J call TRBJ2-1; a possible D gene is TRBD2 (6 bases). The V gene's germline CDR1 is SGHNT and CDR2 YYREEE (reference sequence). The CDR3 is 15 amino acids. CDR3 nucleotides: TGCGCCAGCAGCTTAGGCCCCGGGGGTAACAATGAGCAGTTCTTC. Amino acid sequence: CASSLGPGGNNEQFF.

This clonotype was recorded a few times. The gene calls are TRBV29-1 and TRBJ1-1, with D perhaps matching TRBD1 (5 bases). Germline CDR1 reads SQVTM; CDR2 reads ANQGSEA. V was clipped by 2 bases and J by 2 bases, with 9 bases between them. There are 13 residues in the CDR3. The CDR3 reads CSVERQGNTEAFF. CDR3 bases: TGCAGCGTTGAAAGGCAGGGCAACACTGAAGCTTTCTTT.